These 21 T cell receptor beta chains were all obtained from the same sample, sequenced in a study of blood T cell repertoires in COVID-19. Assay: immunoSEQ multiplex PCR; the TCRdb copy retains only in-frame clones and omits some. The data show around 130,000 clones, with about 80% seen just once and 11% held by the top ten. The sample was peripheral blood. The receptors shown here come from a human donor in a cohort sampled during active COVID-19.

V gene TRBV6-2 or TRBV6-3 combines with J gene TRBJ1-6, with 7 bases identical to TRBD1. J gave up 4 bases and V 6 bases, and 3 bases lay outside the gene matches. Per the germline V gene, CDR1 is MNHEY and CDR2 is SVGEGT. The CDR3 has 14 amino acids. As DNA, the CDR3 is TGTGCCAGCAGCCGACAGGGATATAATTCACCCCTCCACTTT. It codes for CASSRQGYNSPLHF.

This rearrangement joins TRBV5-5 to TRBJ1-1, with D maybe TRBD1 (6 bases). The CDR3 has 12 residues. The germline CDR1 and CDR2 sequences are SGHKS and YYEKEE (reference sequence). V lost 4 bases and J lost 6, with 10 bases in between. This chain's CDR3 is CASSATGSEAFF. CDR3 bases: TGTGCCAGCAGCGCCACAGGGTCTGAAGCTTTCTTT.

The gene calls are TRBV19 and TRBJ2-6; D remains ambiguous. Germline lookup yields CDR1 LNHDA and CDR2 SQIVND (reference sequence). The germline V and J ends were trimmed by 7 bases and 4 bases, with 11 bases remaining between them. The CDR3 is 14 amino acids. CDR3 bases: TGTGCCAGTAACCCCAGGCAGGGGGCCAACGTCCTGACTTTC. It translates to CASNPRQGANVLTF.

The CDR3 here is CASSGEGKLFF. Here the CDR3 DNA reads TGCGCCAGCAGCGGAGAGGGAAAACTGTTTTTT. The rearrangement joins TRBV5-1 to TRBJ1-4; D is unresolved. The V end lost 4 bases, the J end lost 10 bases, and 8 bases lay between the germline ends. The CDR3 length is 11 residues. The germline V gene encodes CDR1 SGHRS and CDR2 YFSETQ.

This clone has a handful of counts. The chain has TRBV2 and TRBJ2-5; 9 bases match TRBD1. J lost 0 bases, V lost 4 bases, and 3 bases had no gene match. Germline values: CDR1 SNHLY, CDR2 FYNNEI. There are 15 residues in the CDR3. The CDR3 region is CASSVDRGYQETQYF. The CDR3 bases are TGTGCCAGCAGTGTGGACAGGGGATACCAAGAGACCCAGTACTTC.

In its sample, this clone was seen once. The chain joins TRBV7-6 to TRBJ2-2; no clear D gene. Germline CDR1 reads SGHVS; CDR2 reads FNYEAQ. V was shortened by 4 bases and J by 1 base, with 7 bases between the two germline ends. This CDR3 comprises 14 residues. The CDR3 sequence: CASSSTGNTGELFF. The CDR3 DNA reads as TGTGCCAGCAGCTCCACGGGGAACACCGGGGAGCTGTTTTTT.

V is TRBV6-5 and J is TRBJ2-5; 9 bases agree with TRBD1. The CDR3 extends over 15 amino acids. V was pared by 5 bases and J by 5 bases, with 9 bases of the junction left unmatched. Germline V gene lookup returns CDR1 MNHEY and CDR2 SVGAGI. The CDR3 protein is CASSRTGGGGETQYF. The DNA for the CDR3 is TGTGCCAGCAGTAGAACAGGGGGCGGCGGGGAGACCCAGTACTTC.

This chain connects TRBV2 to TRBJ1-5; D may be TRBD1 (5 bases). Trimming removed 6 bases from V and 6 bases from J, with 15 bases in between. CDR1 is SNHLY and CDR2 is FYNNEI in the germline V gene. This CDR3 has 14 amino acids. CDR3 nucleotide sequence: TGTGCCAGCAGCTGGGGGGGTGGCAGTCAGCCCCAGCATTTT. It translates to CASSWGGGSQPQHF.

V is TRBV9 and J is TRBJ2-7, with 7 bases aligning to TRBD1. With 3 bases clipped from V and 6 bases from J, the junction kept 6 bases outside the gene matches. The CDR3 extends over 13 amino acids. Per germline, CDR1 SGDLS and CDR2 YYNGEE. DNA for the CDR3: TGTGCCAGCAGCGGGGACAGCCTACTCGAGCAGTACTTC. It codes for CASSGDSLLEQYF.

Concerning this clone itself: Other DNA sequences of this sample code for an identical CDR3. The chain has TRBV2 and TRBJ1-5; 7 bases align to TRBD1. CDR3 length: 14 residues. CDR1 is SNHLY and CDR2 is FYNNEI in the germline V gene. The V gene end was trimmed by 1 base and the J gene end by 4 bases; junction bases not matched to a gene: 1. The CDR3 region is CASSEGGQNQPQHF. The CDR3 coding sequence is TGTGCCAGCAGTGAAGGGGGACAGAATCAGCCCCAGCATTTT.

CDR3 sequence (DNA): TGCGCCAGCGGACCTAGCGGGGGCACAGATACGCAGTATTTT. Its translation: CASGPSGGTDTQYF. V and J are TRBV4-1 and TRBJ2-3; 9 positions agree with TRBD2. The CDR3 contains 14 residues. The germline CDR1 and CDR2 sequences are MGHRA and YSYEKL. V gave up 8 bases and J gave up 1 base; unmatched junction bases: 4.

The chain has TRBV19 and TRBJ2-7; TRBD2 might be the D (6 bases). The CDR3 length is 16 residues. Trimming shortened V by 5 bases and J by 7 bases, and 24 bases separated the two germline ends. Germline loops: CDR1 LNHDA, CDR2 SQIVND (reference sequence). CDR3 amino acids: CASSAAPAGFTHEQYF. The CDR3 DNA is TGTGCCAGTAGTGCAGCCCCGGCGGGGTTTACCCATGAGCAGTACTTC.

V usage is TRBV5-1 and J usage is TRBJ2-6; no reliable D call. Per the germline V gene, CDR1 is SGHRS and CDR2 is YFSETQ. The V and J ends lost 5 bases and 0 bases respectively, with 12 bases between them. The CDR3 spans 16 residues. CDR3 nucleotide sequence: TGCGCCAGCAGGGAGCTGAGCGTCTCTGGGGCCAACGTCCTGACTTTC. This translates into CASRELSVSGANVLTF.

This sequence joins TRBV7-3 and TRBJ1-1; D call uncertain. The germline V gene has CDR1 SGHTA and CDR2 FQGTGA. Trimming removed 2 bases at V and 1 base at J, with 11 bases between. The CDR3 is 15 residues long. This CDR3 is CASSLEAIPNTEAFF. Here the CDR3 DNA reads TGTGCCAGCAGCTTAGAGGCCATACCGAACACTGAAGCTTTCTTT. The variable domain in full, with the rest retrieved from reference TRBV7-3 and TRBJ1-1, is GAGVSQTPSNKVTEKGKYVELRCDPISGHTALYWYRQSLGQGPEFLIYFQGTGAADDSGLPNDRFFAVRPEGSVSTLKIQRTERGDSAVYLCASSLEAIPNTEAFFGQGTRLTVV.

The chain is built from TRBV14 and TRBJ2-4, with 10 bases fitting TRBD1. After removal of 4 bases from V and 9 bases from J, the junction contained 3 bases not matched to a gene. The germline V gene encodes CDR1 SGHDN and CDR2 FVKESK. This CDR3 spans 13 amino acids. This chain's CDR3 is CASSRDRGGIQYF. The CDR3 coding sequence is TGTGCCAGCAGCCGGGACAGGGGAGGCATTCAGTACTTC. The full variable domain, completed using reference TRBV14 and TRBJ2-4, is EAGVTQFPSHSVIEKGQTVTLRCDPISGHDNLYWYRRVMGKEIKFLLHFVKESKQDESGMPNNRFLAERTGGTYSTLKVQPAELEDSGVYFCASSRDRGGIQYFGAGTRLSVL.

This sequence joins TRBV2 and TRBJ2-2; 10 positions match TRBD1. Germline CDR1 reads SNHLY; CDR2 reads FYNNEI. This CDR3 contains 15 residues. V was clipped by 7 bases and J by 4 bases; unmatched bases: 6. Written as DNA, the CDR3 is TGTGCCAGCATAATCGACAGGGGGCCCACCGGGGAGCTGTTTTTT. As protein: CASIIDRGPTGELFF.

The CDR3 DNA sequence: TGTGCCAGCAGCCAAGACAGGGGGCCAACCTACGAGCAGTACTTC. Translating it yields CASSQDRGPTYEQYF. This sequence joins TRBV4-2 and TRBJ2-7, with 8 bases that match TRBD1. CDR1 is LGHNA and CDR2 is YNFKEQ in the germline V gene. The V gene end was trimmed by 0 bases and the J gene end by 2 bases; junction bases not matched to a gene: 3. This CDR3 region has 15 residues.

CDR3 DNA: TGTGCCAGCGGGCGGACAGGGCAGACCGGGGAGCTGTTTTTT. Amino acid sequence: CASGRTGQTGELFF. The V call is TRBV9, the J call TRBJ2-2; TRBD1 matches at 8 bases. CDR3 length equals 14 residues. In germline, CDR1 is SGDLS, CDR2 YYNGEE. Trimming cost V 7 bases and J 5 bases; bases outside gene matches: 7.

The chain combines TRBV18 with TRBJ1-4, with D uncertain. The germline V and J ends were trimmed by 6 bases and 5 bases, with 4 bases remaining between them. The V gene's germline CDR1 is KGHSH and CDR2 LQKENI. This CDR3 has 11 amino acids. The CDR3 nucleotides read TGTGCCAGCTCTCTGAATGAAAAACTGTTTTTT. It encodes CASSLNEKLFF. Complete variable domain (other parts from reference TRBV18 and TRBJ1-4): NAGVMQNPRHLVRRRGQEARLRCSPMKGHSHVYWYRQLPEEGLKFMVYLQKENIIDESGMPKERFSAEFPKEGPSILRIQQVVRGDSAAYFCASSLNEKLFFGSGTQLSVL.

The chain links TRBV28 to TRBJ1-6, with a weak D call TRBD1 (6 bases). The CDR3 totals 16 residues. The V gene's germline CDR1 is MDHEN and CDR2 SYDVKM. V lost 5 bases and J lost 9, with 20 bases in between. This CDR3 is CASSLPIDRLASPLHF. CDR3 DNA sequence: TGTGCCAGCAGTCTCCCAATTGACAGGCTAGCTTCACCCCTCCACTTT.

The chain couples TRBV3-1 (or the pseudogene TRBV3-2) to TRBJ2-1; the D is unclear. From germline, CDR1 is LGHDT and CDR2 YNNKEL (reference sequence). The CDR3 runs 16 residues. The ends were cut back, 4 bases at V and 2 bases at J, with 15 bases in the middle. For the CDR3, the DNA is TGTGCCAGCAGCCTCCTGGGCCGGCAGACCTACAATGAGCAGTTCTTC. It specifies CASSLLGRQTYNEQFF.